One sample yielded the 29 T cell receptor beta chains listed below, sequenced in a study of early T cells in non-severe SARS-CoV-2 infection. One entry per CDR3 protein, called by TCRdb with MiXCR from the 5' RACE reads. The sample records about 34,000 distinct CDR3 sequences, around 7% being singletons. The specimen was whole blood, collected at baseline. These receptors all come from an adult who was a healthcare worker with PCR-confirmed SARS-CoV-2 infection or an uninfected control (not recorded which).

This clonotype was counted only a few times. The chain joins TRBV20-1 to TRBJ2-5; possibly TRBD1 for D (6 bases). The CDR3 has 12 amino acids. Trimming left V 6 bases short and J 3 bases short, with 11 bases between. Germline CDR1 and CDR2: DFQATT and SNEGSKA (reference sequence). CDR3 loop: CSAQGIEETQYF. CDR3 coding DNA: TGCAGTGCACAGGGTATTGAAGAGACCCAGTACTTC.

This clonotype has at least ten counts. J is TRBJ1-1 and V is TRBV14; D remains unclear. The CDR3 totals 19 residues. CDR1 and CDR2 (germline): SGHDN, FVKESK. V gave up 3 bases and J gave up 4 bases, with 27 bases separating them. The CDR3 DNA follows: TGTGCCAGCAGCCATTACCAGGAGAAACCACTCCGAACCCCCACTGAAGCTTTCTTT. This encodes CASSHYQEKPLRTPTEAFF.

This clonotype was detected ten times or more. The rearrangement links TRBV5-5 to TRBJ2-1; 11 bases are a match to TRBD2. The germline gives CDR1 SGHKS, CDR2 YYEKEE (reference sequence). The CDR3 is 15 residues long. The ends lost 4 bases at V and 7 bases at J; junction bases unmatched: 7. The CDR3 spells CASSNSGRAANEQFF. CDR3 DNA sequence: TGTGCCAGCAGCAATAGCGGGAGGGCCGCTAATGAGCAGTTCTTC.

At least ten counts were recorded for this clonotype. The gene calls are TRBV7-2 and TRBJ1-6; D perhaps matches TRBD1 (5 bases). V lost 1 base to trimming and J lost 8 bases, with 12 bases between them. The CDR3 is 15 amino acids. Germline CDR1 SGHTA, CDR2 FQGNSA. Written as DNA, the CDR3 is TGTGCCAGCAGCTTAGACGCGGGGGAAGATTCACCCCTCCACTTT. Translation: CASSLDAGEDSPLHF.

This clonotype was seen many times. The CDR3 reads CASSRTDPGTAGYTF. The DNA for the CDR3 is TGTGCCAGCAGCCGGACCGACCCAGGGACAGCTGGCTACACCTTC. The rearrangement joins TRBV3-1 to TRBJ1-2; 7 nucleotides line up with TRBD1. Germline-derived CDR1 and CDR2 are LGHDT and YNNKEL (reference sequence). The CDR3 is 15 residues long. Trimming took 4 bases from V and 7 from J; bases not matched to a gene: 12.

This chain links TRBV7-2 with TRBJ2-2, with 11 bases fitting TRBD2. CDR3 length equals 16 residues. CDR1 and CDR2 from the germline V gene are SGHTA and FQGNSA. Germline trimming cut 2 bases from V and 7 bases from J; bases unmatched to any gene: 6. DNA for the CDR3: TGTGCCAGCAGCTTACTAGCGGGAGGAGTCGGCGGGGAGCTGTTTTTT. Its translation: CASSLLAGGVGGELFF. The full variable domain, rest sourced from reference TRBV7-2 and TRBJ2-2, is GAGVSQSPSNKVTEKGKDVELRCDPISGHTALYWYRQSLGQGLEFLIYFQGNSAPDKSGLPSDRFSAERTGGSVSTLTIQRTQQEDSAVYLCASSLLAGGVGGELFFGEGSRLTVL.

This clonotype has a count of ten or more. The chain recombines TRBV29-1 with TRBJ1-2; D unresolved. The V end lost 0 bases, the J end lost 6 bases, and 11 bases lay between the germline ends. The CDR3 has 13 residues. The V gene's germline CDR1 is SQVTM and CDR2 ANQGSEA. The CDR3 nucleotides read TGCAGCGTTGAAGATCCGTCCCCGGATGGCTACACCTTC. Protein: CSVEDPSPDGYTF.

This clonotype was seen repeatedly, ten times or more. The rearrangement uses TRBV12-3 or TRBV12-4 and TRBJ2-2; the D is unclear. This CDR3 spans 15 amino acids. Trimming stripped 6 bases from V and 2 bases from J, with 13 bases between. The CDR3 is CASSYVRINTGELFF. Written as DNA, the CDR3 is TGTGCCAGCAGCTATGTGCGGATTAACACCGGGGAGCTGTTTTTT.

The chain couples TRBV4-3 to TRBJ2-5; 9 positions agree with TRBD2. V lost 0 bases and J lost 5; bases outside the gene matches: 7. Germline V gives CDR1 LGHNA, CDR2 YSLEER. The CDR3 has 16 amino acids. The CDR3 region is CASSQEREGLRETQYF. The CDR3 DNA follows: TGCGCCAGCAGCCAAGAGCGGGAGGGCCTTCGGGAGACCCAGTACTTC.

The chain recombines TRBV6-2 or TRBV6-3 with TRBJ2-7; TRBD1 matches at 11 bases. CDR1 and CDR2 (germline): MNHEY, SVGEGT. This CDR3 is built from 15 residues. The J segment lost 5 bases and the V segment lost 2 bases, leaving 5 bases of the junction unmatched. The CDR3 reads CASSYGDRGADEQYF. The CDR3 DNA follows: TGTGCCAGCAGTTACGGGGACAGGGGGGCTGACGAGCAGTACTTC.

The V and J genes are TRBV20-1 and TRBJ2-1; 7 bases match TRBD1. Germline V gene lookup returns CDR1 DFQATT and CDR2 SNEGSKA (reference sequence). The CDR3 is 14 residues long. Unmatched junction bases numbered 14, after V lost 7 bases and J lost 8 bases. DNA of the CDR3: TGCAGTGTCCCGACAGGGTTAGAATTCTATGAGCAGTTCTTC. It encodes CSVPTGLEFYEQFF.

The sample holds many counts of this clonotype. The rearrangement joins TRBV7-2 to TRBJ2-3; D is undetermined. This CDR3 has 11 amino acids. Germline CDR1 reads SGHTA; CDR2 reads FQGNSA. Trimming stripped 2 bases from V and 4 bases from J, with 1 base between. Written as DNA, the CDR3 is TGTGCCAGCAGCTTATCAGATACGCAGTATTTT. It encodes CASSLSDTQYF.

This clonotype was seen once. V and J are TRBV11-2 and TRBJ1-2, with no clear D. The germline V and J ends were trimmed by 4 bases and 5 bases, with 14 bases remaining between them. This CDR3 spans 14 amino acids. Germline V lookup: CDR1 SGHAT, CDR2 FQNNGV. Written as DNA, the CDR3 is TGTGCCAGCAGCTCAGCGCGGGAAGCTTATGGCTACACCTTC. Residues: CASSSAREAYGYTF.

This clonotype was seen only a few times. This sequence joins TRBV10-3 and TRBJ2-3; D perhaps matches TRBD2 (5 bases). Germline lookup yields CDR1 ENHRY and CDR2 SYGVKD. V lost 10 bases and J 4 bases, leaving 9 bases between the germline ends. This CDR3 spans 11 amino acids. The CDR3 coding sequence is TGTGCCACCGAGGGTTCAGATACGCAGTATTTT. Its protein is CATEGSDTQYF.

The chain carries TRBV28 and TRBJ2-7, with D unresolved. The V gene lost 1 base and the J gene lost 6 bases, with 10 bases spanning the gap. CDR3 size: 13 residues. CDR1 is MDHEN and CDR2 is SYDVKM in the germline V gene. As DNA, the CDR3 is TGTGCCAGCAGTTTATTTGGGGTTGGCGAGCAGTACTTC. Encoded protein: CASSLFGVGEQYF.

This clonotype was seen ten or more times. CDR3 nucleotides: TGCAGTGCTAGAGGAAGCGGGAACACCGGGGAGCTGTTTTTT. Its protein product is CSARGSGNTGELFF. The V gene is TRBV20-1, the J gene TRBJ2-2; possibly TRBD2 for D (5 bases). CDR3 size: 14 residues. Germline CDR1 and CDR2: DFQATT and SNEGSKA (reference sequence). V lost 1 base to trimming and J lost 1 base, with 7 bases between them.

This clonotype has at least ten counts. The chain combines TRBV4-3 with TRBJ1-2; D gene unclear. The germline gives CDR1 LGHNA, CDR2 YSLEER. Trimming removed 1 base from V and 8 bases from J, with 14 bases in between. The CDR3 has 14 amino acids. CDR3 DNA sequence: TGCGCCAGCAGCCAAGCTACAGACTATGGAGGCTACACCTTC. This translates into CASSQATDYGGYTF.

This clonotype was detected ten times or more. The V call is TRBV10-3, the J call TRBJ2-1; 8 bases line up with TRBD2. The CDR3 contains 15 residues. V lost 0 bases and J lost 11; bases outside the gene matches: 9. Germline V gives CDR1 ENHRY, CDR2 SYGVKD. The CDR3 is CAISESKASGSQQFF. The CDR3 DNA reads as TGTGCCATCAGTGAGTCGAAGGCTAGCGGGTCCCAGCAGTTCTTC.

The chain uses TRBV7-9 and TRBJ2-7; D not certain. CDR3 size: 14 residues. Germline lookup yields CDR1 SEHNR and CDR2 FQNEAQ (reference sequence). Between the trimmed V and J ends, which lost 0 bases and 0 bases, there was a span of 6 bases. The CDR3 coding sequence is TGTGCCAGCAGCTTAGCTTCCACCTCCTACGAGCAGTACTTC. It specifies CASSLASTSYEQYF.

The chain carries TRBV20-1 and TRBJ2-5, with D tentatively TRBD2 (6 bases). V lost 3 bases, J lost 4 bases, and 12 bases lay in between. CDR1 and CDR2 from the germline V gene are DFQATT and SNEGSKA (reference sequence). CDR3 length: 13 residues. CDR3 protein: CSARLAWGETQYF. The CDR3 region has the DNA TGCAGTGCTAGGCTAGCGTGGGGAGAGACCCAGTACTTC.

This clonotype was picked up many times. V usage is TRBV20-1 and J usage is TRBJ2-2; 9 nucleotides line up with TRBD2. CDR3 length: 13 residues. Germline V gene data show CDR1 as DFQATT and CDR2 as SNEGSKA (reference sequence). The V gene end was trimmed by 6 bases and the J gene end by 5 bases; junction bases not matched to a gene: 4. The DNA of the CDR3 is TGCAGTGCCATAGCGGGAGTTACCGGGGAGCTGTTTTTT. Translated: CSAIAGVTGELFF.

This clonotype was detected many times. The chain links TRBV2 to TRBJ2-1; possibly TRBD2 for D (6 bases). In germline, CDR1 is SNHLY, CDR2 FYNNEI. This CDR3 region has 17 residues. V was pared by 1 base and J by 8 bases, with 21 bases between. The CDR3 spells CASSEGLERAMVYEQFF. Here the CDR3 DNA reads TGTGCCAGCAGTGAAGGTTTGGAGCGGGCGATGGTGTATGAGCAGTTCTTC. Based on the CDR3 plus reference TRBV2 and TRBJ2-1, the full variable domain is EPEVTQTPSHQVTQMGQEVILRCVPISNHLYFYWYRQILGQKVEFLVSFYNNEISEKSEIFDDQFSVERPDGSNFTLKIRSTKLEDSAMYFCASSEGLERAMVYEQFFGPGTRLTVL.

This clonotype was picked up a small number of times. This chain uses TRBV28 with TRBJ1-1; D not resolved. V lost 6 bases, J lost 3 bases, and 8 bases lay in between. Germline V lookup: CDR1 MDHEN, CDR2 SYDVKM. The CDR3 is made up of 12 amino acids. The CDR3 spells CASRLGYTEAFF. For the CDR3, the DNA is TGTGCCAGCAGGCTCGGGTACACTGAAGCTTTCTTT.

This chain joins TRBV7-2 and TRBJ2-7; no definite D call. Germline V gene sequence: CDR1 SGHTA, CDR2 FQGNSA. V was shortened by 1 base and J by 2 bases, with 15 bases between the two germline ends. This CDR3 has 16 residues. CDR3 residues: CASSLDAPITPYEQYF. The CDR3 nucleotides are TGTGCCAGCAGCTTAGATGCCCCCATAACCCCCTACGAGCAGTACTTC.

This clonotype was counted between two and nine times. CDR3: CASSHPQRGTGELFF. The CDR3 DNA follows: TGTGCCAGCAGCCACCCCCAAAGAGGCACCGGGGAGCTGTTTTTT. The V and J genes are TRBV7-2 and TRBJ2-2; D unclear. The CDR3 consists of 15 residues. Germline CDR1 is SGHTA and CDR2 is FQGNSA. V was trimmed by 5 bases and J by 4 bases, leaving 14 bases between them.

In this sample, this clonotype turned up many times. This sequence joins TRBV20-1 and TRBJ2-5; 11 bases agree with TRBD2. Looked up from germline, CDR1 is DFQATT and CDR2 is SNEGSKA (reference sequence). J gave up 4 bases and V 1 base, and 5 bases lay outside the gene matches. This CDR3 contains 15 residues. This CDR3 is CSARATSGRIETQYF. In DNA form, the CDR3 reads TGCAGTGCTAGAGCAACTAGCGGGAGAATAGAGACCCAGTACTTC.

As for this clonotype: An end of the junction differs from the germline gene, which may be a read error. CDR3 protein: CASSSGQGAGETQYF. In nucleotides, the CDR3 is TGTGCTAGCAGCTCGGGACAGGGGGCAGGGGAGACCCAGTACTTC. The chain uses TRBV7-7 and TRBJ2-5, with TRBD1 identical over 12 bases. The CDR3 runs 15 residues. Germline CDR1 reads SSHAT; CDR2 reads FNYEAQ (reference sequence).

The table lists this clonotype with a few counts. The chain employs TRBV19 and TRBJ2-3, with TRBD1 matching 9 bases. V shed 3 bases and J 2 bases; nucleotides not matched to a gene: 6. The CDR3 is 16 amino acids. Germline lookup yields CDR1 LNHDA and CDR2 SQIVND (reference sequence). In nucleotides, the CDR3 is TGTGCCAGTAGTATCCCCGGGACAGGGACCACAGATACGCAGTATTTT. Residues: CASSIPGTGTTDTQYF.

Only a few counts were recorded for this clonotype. The CDR3: CAWRRRTGGTEAFF. In DNA, the CDR3 is TGTGCCTGGAGACGGAGGACCGGGGGCACTGAAGCTTTCTTT. The V call is TRBV30, the J call TRBJ1-1; a possible D gene is TRBD1 (5 bases). From germline, CDR1 is GTSNPN and CDR2 SVGIG (reference sequence). This CDR3 comprises 14 residues. Trimming pared 3 bases from V and 4 bases from J, leaving 15 bases between.